Below are 7 T cell receptor beta chains sequenced from a single sample in a study of shared clonotypes between healthy human individuals. Sequencing was performed with immunoSEQ multiplex PCR; in TCRdb, only in-frame clones are kept and a portion is missing. The sample carries 2 million to 2.5 million clones, 93% recorded once. The material sequenced was naive CD4+ T cells from PBMCs. Subset: CD45RA+ positively selected. These receptors all stem from a man aged 18-30 years in good health. Some clones in this sample may be carry-over from other donors' samples.

The chain joins TRBV6-5 to TRBJ2-7; 11 positions agree with TRBD2. V trimming: 0 bases; J trimming: 2 bases; junction bases outside the gene matches: 3. Germline lookup yields CDR1 MNHEY and CDR2 SVGAGI. This CDR3 spans 16 amino acids. The CDR3 protein is CASSYSKTSGTYEQYF. The CDR3 bases are TGTGCCAGCAGTTACTCGAAGACTAGCGGGACCTACGAGCAGTACTTC.

The chain is built from TRBV5-6 and TRBJ2-1, with 7 bases that match TRBD2. V lost 3 bases and J lost 5; bases outside the gene matches: 11. CDR1 and CDR2 from the germline V gene are SGHDT and YYEEEE. The CDR3 is 16 residues long. The CDR3 nucleotides read TGTGCCAGCAGCTCCCCTTCGCGGGGAGGGGACAATGAGCAGTTCTTC. Its translation is CASSSPSRGGDNEQFF.

With respect to this clone: The same CDR3 also results from other DNA sequences found in this sample. The gene calls are TRBV7-2 and TRBJ2-2; D unresolved. The CDR3 loop spans 14 amino acids. The germline CDR1 and CDR2 sequences are SGHTA and FQGNSA. V dropped 4 bases and J dropped 2 bases, with 8 bases sitting between them. The CDR3 region is CASSSLVNTGELFF. The CDR3 nucleotides read TGTGCCAGCAGCTCCCTTGTCAACACCGGGGAGCTGTTTTTT.

In regard to this clone: Other DNA sequences within the sample encode an identical CDR3. This rearrangement joins TRBV30 to TRBJ2-7, with TRBD1 matching over 7 bases. V lost 1 base and J lost 2; bases outside the gene matches: 2. This CDR3 has 13 amino acids. From germline, CDR1 is GTSNPN and CDR2 SVGIG (reference sequence). The CDR3 DNA follows: TGTGCCTGGAGTGCGGACAGGACCTACGAGCAGTACTTC. Translating it yields CAWSADRTYEQYF.

The genes are TRBV9 and TRBJ2-7, with D hard to call. V dropped 2 bases and J dropped 7 bases, with 10 bases sitting between them. The length of the CDR3 is 12 residues. Germline CDR1 is SGDLS and CDR2 is YYNGEE. CDR3 nucleotide sequence: TGTGCCAGCAGCGTCACGGATGGGGAGCAGTACTTC. As protein: CASSVTDGEQYF.

This chain links TRBV19 with TRBJ1-4, with D uncertain. The CDR3 has 11 amino acids. Germline values: CDR1 LNHDA, CDR2 SQIVND (reference sequence). V lost 5 bases to trimming and J lost 8 bases, with 6 bases between them. The chain's CDR3 is CASSLSEKLFF. The CDR3 DNA reads TGTGCCAGTAGTTTGAGCGAAAAACTGTTTTTT.

CDR3 residues: CASSHQDRAQTSGSLETQYF. In DNA, the CDR3 is TGCGCCAGCAGCCATCAGGACAGGGCCCAAACTAGCGGGAGCTTAGAGACCCAGTACTTC. The V and J genes are TRBV4-1 and TRBJ2-5, with 11 bases fitting TRBD2. CDR1 and CDR2 from the germline V gene are MGHRA and YSYEKL. The CDR3 has 20 residues. Losses at the gene ends were 3 bases for V and 4 bases for J; bases not matched to a gene: 19.